One and the same sample provided the 22 T cell receptor beta chains below, sequenced in a study of shared clonotypes between healthy human individuals. Sequenced by immunoSEQ multiplex PCR; TCRdb stores in-frame clones only, minus some. The sample includes about 2.1 million clones, about 94% seen only once; the top ten take about 1.6%. Naive CD8 cells lacked CD45RO, underwent positive selection for CCR7 and left out terminally differentiated effector memory CD45RA+ cells. Sequencing used naive CD8+ T cells from PBMCs. All receptors derive from a man younger than 35 in good health. Some clones in this sample may be carry-over from other donors' samples.

The chain has TRBV6-5 and TRBJ1-1; D remains ambiguous. CDR1 is MNHEY and CDR2 is SVGAGI in the germline V gene. This CDR3 contains 15 residues. The V gene lost 2 bases and the J gene lost 1 base, with 11 bases spanning the gap. The CDR3 loop reads CASSYRQRGNTEAFF. The CDR3, as DNA: TGTGCCAGCAGTTACCGCCAAAGAGGGAACACTGAAGCTTTCTTT.

A single count supports this clone. The J gene is TRBJ1-4, the V gene TRBV6-6; 7 nucleotides align to TRBD1. The length of the CDR3 is 15 residues. Germline lookup yields CDR1 MNHNY and CDR2 SVGAGI (reference sequence). After removal of 1 base from V and 5 bases from J, the junction contained 4 bases not matched to a gene. In DNA, the CDR3 is TGTGCCAGCAGTTACTTGGGGACAGAGAATGAAAAACTGTTTTTT. It codes for CASSYLGTENEKLFF.

The chain is built from TRBV30 and TRBJ1-2, with D possibly being TRBD1 (6 bases). Germline CDR1 GTSNPN, CDR2 SVGIG (reference sequence). The CDR3 contains 15 residues. V lost 3 bases, J lost 4 bases, and 18 bases lay in between. Here the CDR3 DNA reads TGTGCCTGGAGCGCACCGGACGGGACAAGCTATGGCTACACCTTC. This codes for CAWSAPDGTSYGYTF.

V is TRBV11-2 and J is TRBJ2-2; D gene unclear. Trimming removed 3 bases from V and 6 bases from J, with 8 bases in between. There are 13 residues in the CDR3. Germline-derived CDR1 and CDR2 are SGHAT and FQNNGV. The CDR3 loop is CASSFGPAGELFF. The CDR3 bases are TGTGCCAGCAGCTTTGGGCCGGCCGGGGAGCTGTTTTTT.

This chain joins TRBV5-1 and TRBJ2-7; TRBD2 agrees at 7 bases. The J segment lost 0 bases and the V segment lost 5 bases, leaving 11 bases of the junction unmatched. CDR3 size: 16 residues. Germline V CDR1 and CDR2: SGHRS, YFSETQ. This CDR3 reads CASSLGGAGYSYEQYF. The DNA of the CDR3 is TGCGCCAGCAGTCTGGGGGGAGCGGGGTACTCCTACGAGCAGTACTTC.

V usage is TRBV11-1 and J usage is TRBJ2-7; 9 nucleotides line up with TRBD1. The trim removed 3 bases at V and 0 bases at J, leaving 0 bases unmatched. Looked up from germline, CDR1 is SGHAT and CDR2 is FQDESV (reference sequence). There are 14 residues in the CDR3. CDR3 coding DNA: TGTGCCAGCAGCTTGACAGGGGGCTCCTACGAGCAGTACTTC. It yields the protein CASSLTGGSYEQYF.

The chain links TRBV7-9 to TRBJ1-1, with TRBD1 as a possible D gene (5 bases). Germline CDR1 is SEHNR and CDR2 is FQNEAQ (reference sequence). Deletions cut 3 bases from V and 4 bases from J, with 18 bases between. This CDR3 spans 16 amino acids. The CDR3 here is CASSFMGTAATTEAFF. The CDR3 nucleotides read TGTGCCAGCAGCTTTATGGGGACGGCGGCTACCACTGAAGCTTTCTTT.

A remark on this clone: The same CDR3 can be traced to other DNA sequences in this sample. The chain couples TRBV7-9 to TRBJ2-7; tentative D call: TRBD1 (6 bases). V was pared by 1 base and J by 7 bases, with 8 bases between. CDR3 length: 12 amino acids. Germline V gene lookup returns CDR1 SEHNR and CDR2 FQNEAQ (reference sequence). The CDR3 region is CASSLGGREQYF. As DNA, the CDR3 is TGTGCCAGCAGCTTAGGGGGGCGGGAGCAGTACTTC.

This chain uses TRBV4-1 with TRBJ2-1; the D gene is possibly TRBD1 (5 bases). Looked up from germline, CDR1 is MGHRA and CDR2 is YSYEKL. The ends were cut back, 2 bases at V and 6 bases at J, with 14 bases in the middle. The CDR3 loop spans 15 amino acids. The CDR3 loop is CASSQSDSQGNEQFF. The DNA for the CDR3 is TGCGCCAGCAGCCAAAGCGACAGCCAGGGCAATGAGCAGTTCTTC.

The V and J genes are TRBV15 and TRBJ1-3; D is unresolved. Trimming shortened V by 3 bases and J by 0 bases, and 9 bases separated the two germline ends. Germline V gives CDR1 LNHNV, CDR2 YYDKDF (reference sequence). The CDR3 runs 15 residues. CDR3 coding DNA: TGTGCCACCAGCAGTATTCCAGCCTCTGGAAACACCATATATTTT. Its protein product is CATSSIPASGNTIYF. The whole variable domain, remainder taken from reference TRBV15 and TRBJ1-3, is DAMVIQNPRYQVTQFGKPVTLSCSQTLNHNVMYWYQQKSSQAPKLLFHYYDKDFNNEADTPDNFQSRRPNTSFCFLDIRSPGLGDTAMYLCATSSIPASGNTIYFGEGSWLTVV.

This clone was picked up one time. V gene TRBV7-6 combines with J gene TRBJ1-4, with unresolved D. Germline V gene data show CDR1 as SGHVS and CDR2 as FNYEAQ. The V gene lost 5 bases and the J gene lost 4 bases, with 17 bases spanning the gap. This CDR3 region has 16 residues. CDR3 sequence (DNA): TGTGCCAGCAGCGACGGTTCCCGGAAACTTAATGAAAAACTGTTTTTT. The encoded protein is CASSDGSRKLNEKLFF.

This rearrangement joins TRBV27 to TRBJ2-2, with no clear D. The CDR3 is 14 residues long. Germline V lookup: CDR1 MNHEY, CDR2 SMNVEV (reference sequence). The V gene lost 6 bases and the J gene lost 7 bases, with 15 bases spanning the gap. The DNA for the CDR3 is TGTGCCAGCAGCCCTTCGGTGGGTAACGGGGAGCTGTTTTTT. Encoded protein: CASSPSVGNGELFF.

V usage is TRBV27 and J usage is TRBJ2-3, with TRBD2 identical over 10 bases. CDR1 is MNHEY and CDR2 is SMNVEV in the germline V gene (reference sequence). The CDR3 sequence is 18 residues long. The J segment lost 0 bases and the V segment lost 5 bases, leaving 11 bases of the junction unmatched. CDR3 protein: CASSPFSGRRTSTDTQYF. CDR3 coding DNA: TGTGCCAGCAGTCCCTTTAGCGGGAGGAGGACTAGCACAGATACGCAGTATTTT.

The chain employs TRBV28 and TRBJ2-7; D uncertain. In germline, CDR1 is MDHEN, CDR2 SYDVKM. V lost 8 bases, J lost 4 bases, and 27 bases lay in between. The length of the CDR3 is 17 residues. The CDR3: CASGPIRTSMYRYEQYF. In nucleotides, the CDR3 is TGTGCCAGCGGTCCGATCCGTACTTCGATGTACCGGTACGAGCAGTACTTC.

This chain uses TRBV4-2 with TRBJ2-3, with D tentatively TRBD1 (5 bases). The V gene lost 0 bases and the J gene lost 2 bases, with 9 bases spanning the gap. The CDR3 is 15 residues long. Germline loops: CDR1 LGHNA, CDR2 YNFKEQ. The CDR3 nucleotides read TGTGCCAGCAGCCAAGAAGACAGAAACACAGATACGCAGTATTTT. This codes for CASSQEDRNTDTQYF.

Details on this clone: The sample carries other DNA sequences with the same CDR3. This CDR3 reads CASSISQNTEAFF. For the CDR3, the DNA is TGTGCCAGTAGTATAAGCCAAAACACTGAAGCTTTCTTT. V and J are TRBV19 and TRBJ1-1; D unclear. The germline CDR1 and CDR2 sequences are LNHDA and SQIVND (reference sequence). This CDR3 is built from 13 residues. The ends were cut back, 2 bases at V and 2 bases at J, with 6 bases in the middle.

The gene calls are TRBV13 and TRBJ2-7; D is ambiguous. Between the trimmed V and J ends, which lost 6 bases and 7 bases, there was a span of 10 bases. The germline CDR1 and CDR2 sequences are PRHDT and FYEKMQ (reference sequence). There are 11 residues in the CDR3. Written as DNA, the CDR3 is TGTGCCAGCAGTTCTGGGAAAGAGCAGTACTTC. The encoded protein is CASSSGKEQYF.

This clone has a single count. This chain links TRBV4-1 with TRBJ2-7; a weak D match, TRBD1 (5 bases). Trimming took 1 base from V and 2 from J, leaving 9 bases between them. Germline lookup yields CDR1 MGHRA and CDR2 YSYEKL. The CDR3 has 14 residues. CDR3 region: CASSQGVGPYEQYF. DNA for the CDR3: TGCGCCAGCAGCCAAGGGGTGGGGCCCTACGAGCAGTACTTC.

This clone was found once. The rearrangement joins TRBV5-1 to TRBJ1-1; D ambiguous. Germline V gene data show CDR1 as SGHRS and CDR2 as YFSETQ. Trimming stripped 5 bases from V and 5 bases from J, with 25 bases between. CDR3 length: 17 residues. CDR3 sequence: CASSTVGRRLLETEAFF. DNA of the CDR3: TGCGCCAGCAGTACTGTGGGCCGGAGACTCCTGGAGACTGAAGCTTTCTTT.

The genes are TRBV7-9 and TRBJ1-5; TRBD1 is a possible D gene (6 bases). Trimming pared 3 bases from V and 0 bases from J, leaving 9 bases between. There are 15 residues in the CDR3. Germline V CDR1 and CDR2: SEHNR, FQNEAQ (reference sequence). CDR3 loop: CASSFGQYSNQPQHF. The CDR3 DNA is TGTGCCAGCAGCTTTGGACAGTATAGCAATCAGCCCCAGCATTTT.

The CDR3 nucleotides read TGTGCCAGCAGTTTCAATCTGAGGGGACAGGGGAATGAGCAGTTCTTC. Translation gives CASSFNLRGQGNEQFF. The chain carries TRBV6-5 and TRBJ2-1; 10 bases align to TRBD1. J lost 7 bases, V lost 4 bases, and 10 bases had no gene match. The CDR3 is 16 residues long. Germline lookup yields CDR1 MNHEY and CDR2 SVGAGI.

V gene TRBV11-3 combines with J gene TRBJ2-7; D remains unclear. The germline gives CDR1 SGHNT, CDR2 YENEEA. The CDR3 loop spans 13 amino acids. Trimming removed 0 bases from V and 5 bases from J, with 8 bases in between. CDR3 sequence (DNA): TGTGCCAGCAGCTTAGATCTATCCCACGAGCAGTACTTC. The encoded protein is CASSLDLSHEQYF. The full variable domain, in which reference TRBV11-3 and TRBJ2-7 provide the parts outside the CDR3, is EAGVVQSPRYKIIEKKQPVAFWCNPISGHNTLYWYLQNLGQGPELLIRYENEEAVDDSQLPKDRFSAERLKGVDSTLKIQPAELGDSAVYLCASSLDLSHEQYFGPGTRLTVT.